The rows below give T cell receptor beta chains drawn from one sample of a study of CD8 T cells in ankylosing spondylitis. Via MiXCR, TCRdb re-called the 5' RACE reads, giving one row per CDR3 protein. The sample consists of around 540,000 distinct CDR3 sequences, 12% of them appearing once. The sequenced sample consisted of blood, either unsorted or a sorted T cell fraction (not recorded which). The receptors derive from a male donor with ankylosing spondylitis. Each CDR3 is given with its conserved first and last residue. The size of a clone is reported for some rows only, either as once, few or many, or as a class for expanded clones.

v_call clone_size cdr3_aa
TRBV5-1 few CASSPQGSVYNEQFF
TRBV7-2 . CASSSDRFSGNTIYF
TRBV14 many CASSLKDFYNEQFF
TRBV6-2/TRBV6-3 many CASSQDGLAEYF
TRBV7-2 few CASSRKRSGSEETQYF
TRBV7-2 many CASSLVGQGSYNEQFF
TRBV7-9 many CASSLSLLRLNTGELFF
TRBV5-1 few CATRRGLAGVEQFF
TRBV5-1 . CASSKTEPTYNEQFF
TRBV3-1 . CASSQGSRDAYGYTF
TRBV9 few CASSLPSGPGELFF
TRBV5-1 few CASSLTGTGNEKLFF
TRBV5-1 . CASSPGGGRPFDTQYF
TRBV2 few CASSWTGKSQPQHF
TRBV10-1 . CASSALGIPHGYTF
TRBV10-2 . CASRPVGSSNQPQHF
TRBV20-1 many CSARGDREYEQYF
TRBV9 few CASSVTRVGDEQFF
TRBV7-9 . CASSRRTGYGANVLTF
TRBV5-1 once CASSPEGGQPQHF
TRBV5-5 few CASSLGVGMGETQYF
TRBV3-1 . CASSQASHHNEQFF
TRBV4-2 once CASGQTWGGGELFF
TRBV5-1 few CASSLVTAMNTEAFF
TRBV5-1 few CASGGQTYNEQFF
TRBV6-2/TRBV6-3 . CASTHGGPAQFRQPQHF
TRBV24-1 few CATSDFSGRYNEQFF
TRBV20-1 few CSASPDRAFFAEAFF
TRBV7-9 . CASSSRTSPSSYNEQFF
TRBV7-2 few CASSRVAVRTDTQYF
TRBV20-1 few CSAGRQISNSNQPQHF
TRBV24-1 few CATSDYLGGELFF